The source of this TCR beta chain is a study of OX40 agonist ivuxolimab in advanced cancers. Background on the study: From about 20 to 80 years was the age range, with a mean of roughly 59 years, and approximately 80% were male.

It was autoimmune disease history or systemic immunosuppression that excluded patients. Sampling times: baseline, cycle 4 day 1, cycle 7 day 1. Germline V lookup: CDR1 PRHDT, CDR2 FYEKMQ (reference sequence). V was shortened by 2 bases and J by 4 bases, with 8 bases between the two germline ends. The CDR3 consists of 14 residues. Study outcomes and limitations: Clonal expansion among partial responders at 0.1-3.0 mg/kg ranked near the lowest.

With respect to this clone: The antigen is unknown.

The table came from immunoSEQ multiplex PCR; TCRdb's copy has only in-frame clones and leaves some out. The data show 55,000 to 65,000 clones, with 87% seen just once and around 0.38% held by the top ten. The clonotype was recovered from an adult with an advanced solid tumor such as melanoma, head and neck, liver or kidney cancer. The rearrangement uses TRBV13 and TRBJ2-2; D remains unclear. Sample: CD4+ or CD8+ T cells sorted from blood, taken in a trial of the OX40 agonist ivuxolimab. This CDR3 is CASSLRALTGELFF. The CDR3 nucleotides read TGTGCCAGCAGCTTAAGGGCACTCACCGGGGAGCTGTTTTTT.